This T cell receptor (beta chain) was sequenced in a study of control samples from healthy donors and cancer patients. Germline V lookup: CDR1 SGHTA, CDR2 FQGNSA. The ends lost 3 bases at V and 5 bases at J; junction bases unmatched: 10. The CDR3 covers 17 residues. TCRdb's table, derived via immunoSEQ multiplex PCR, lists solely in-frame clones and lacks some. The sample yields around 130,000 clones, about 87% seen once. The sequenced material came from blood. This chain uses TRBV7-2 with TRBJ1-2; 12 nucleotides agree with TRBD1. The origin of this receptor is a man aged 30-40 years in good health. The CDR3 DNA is TGTGCCAGCAGCTTTTCCGGGACAGGGGGCGCGAGGTATGGCTACACCTTC. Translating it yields CASSFSGTGGARYGYTF.